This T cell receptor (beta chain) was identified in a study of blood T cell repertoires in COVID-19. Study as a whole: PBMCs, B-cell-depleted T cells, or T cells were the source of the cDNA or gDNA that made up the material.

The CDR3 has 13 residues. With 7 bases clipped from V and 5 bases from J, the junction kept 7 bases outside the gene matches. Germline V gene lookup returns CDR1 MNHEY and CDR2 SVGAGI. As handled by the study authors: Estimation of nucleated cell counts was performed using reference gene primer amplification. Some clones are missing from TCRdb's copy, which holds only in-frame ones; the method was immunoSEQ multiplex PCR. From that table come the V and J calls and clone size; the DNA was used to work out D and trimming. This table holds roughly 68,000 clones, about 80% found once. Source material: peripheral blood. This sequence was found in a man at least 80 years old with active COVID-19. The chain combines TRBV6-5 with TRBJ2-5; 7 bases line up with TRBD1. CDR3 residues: CASNRGAKETQYF. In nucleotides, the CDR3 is TGTGCCAGCAACAGGGGAGCTAAGGAGACCCAGTACTTC.